The clone carrying this TCR beta chain came up once. Its specificity is not known. This record belongs to a study of T cell responses to AZD1222 COVID-19 vaccine. Study results and limitations: White British donors predominated, females outnumbered males, and clonal diversity was possibly underestimated. The CD4 TCRs associated with vaccination extended across spike and predominated at 160-218 and 743-854.

TCRdb's copy holds only in-frame clones and misses some; the assay was immunoSEQ multiplex PCR. The sample shows around 84,000 clones, about 84% of them seen only once. Trimming at V came to 6 bases and at J to 8 bases, leaving 9 bases not matched to a gene. The CDR3 runs 13 residues. Germline loops: CDR1 LGHDT, CDR2 YNNKEL (reference sequence). Sequenced material: peripheral blood, taken on day 0 of AZD1222 vaccination. The chain carries TRBV3-1 (or the pseudogene TRBV3-2) and TRBJ1-2; TRBD1 aligns across 7 bases. The origin of this receptor is an adult in good health. CDR3 nucleotide sequence: TGTGCCAGCAGTCTGAGACAGGGCGCCGGCTACACCTTC. Its protein is CASSLRQGAGYTF.